This TCR beta chain was recorded in a study of response to subunit inactivated influenza vaccine. CDR3 length: 15 amino acids. V shed 3 bases and J shed 5 bases, with 17 bases lying between them. Germline V gene lookup returns CDR1 SGHRS and CDR2 YFSETQ. Findings and limits, study-wide: The authors put forward the suggestion that each seasonal influenza vaccination may bring in only a limited number of new T cells.

This clonotype was found a few times. The antigen is undetermined. TCRdb reprocessed the RT-PCR reads via MiXCR and lists one record per CDR3 protein. Here the sample spans about 650,000 distinct CDR3 sequences, roughly 14% being singletons. This TCR was recovered from a man aged 45 to 65 who received an inactivated influenza vaccine. The specimen was PBMCs from blood, collected 12 days after vaccination. The genes are TRBV5-1 and TRBJ2-5; D unresolved. CDR3 protein: CASSSGEIRSETQYF. The CDR3 DNA reads TGCGCCAGCAGCTCTGGGGAAATTAGATCGGAGACCCAGTACTTC.